This T cell receptor (beta chain) came from a study of T cell responses to AZD1222 COVID-19 vaccine. Study-level results: Across the whole spike, CD4 TCRs peaked at regions 160-218 and 743-854. The study found Spike-specific TCR breadth and depth rose after two AZD1222 doses. White British ancestry dominated among donors, who included more females, and clonal diversity was possibly underestimated.

A word on this clone: Its antigen is undetermined.

Germline V gene sequence: CDR1 SGHRS, CDR2 YFSETQ. The CDR3 consists of 14 residues. Trimming removed 4 bases at V and 6 bases at J, with 13 bases between. Measured with immunoSEQ multiplex PCR; TCRdb has only the in-frame clones, and not every one. The data show more than 110,000 clones, with nearly 95% seen just once and roughly 3.5% held by the top ten. The sample in question was peripheral blood, obtained 28 days after the second AZD1222 dose. This chain connects TRBV5-1 to TRBJ1-4; D remains ambiguous. This clonotype was sampled from an adult who received the AZD1222 COVID-19 vaccine. The CDR3 reads CASSANSGYEKLFF. CDR3 coding DNA: TGCGCCAGCAGCGCGAACTCAGGTTATGAAAAACTGTTTTTT.